This is a list of T cell receptor beta chains from one sample in a study of blood T cell repertoires in COVID-19. The table came from immunoSEQ multiplex PCR; TCRdb's copy has only in-frame clones and leaves some out. Of roughly 150,000 clones detected, around four fifths appear once; the ten largest clones hold around 5.1%. The specimen was PBMCs or T cells enriched from blood (not recorded which). These receptor sequences come from a man between 65 and 85 years old who had been exposed to COVID-19. The CDR3 runs from the conserved cysteine through the conserved F or W. A D gene is named only where the DNA matches it firmly. Not all rows give a size; the values are once, few, many and, for expanded clones, a class.

D gene,V gene,clone size,J gene,CDR3 protein,CDR3 DNA
-,TRBV13,-,TRBJ1-2,CASSSSPGLYGYTF,TGTGCCAGCAGCTCCAGCCCGGGACTCTATGGCTACACCTTC
-,TRBV21-1,-,TRBJ1-1,CASSKSSGVAAFF,TGTGCCAGCAGCAAGTCCTCCGGGGTGGCGGCTTTCTTT
TRBD1,TRBV28,-,TRBJ1-3,CASSLWVTGNSGNTIYF,TGTGCCAGCAGTTTATGGGTGACAGGGAACTCTGGAAACACCATATATTTT
TRBD1,TRBV29-1,few,TRBJ1-2,CSAEREDRVGGYTF,TGCAGCGCGGAGCGGGAGGACAGGGTCGGTGGCTACACCTTC
-,TRBV4-3,-,TRBJ2-1,CASSQDRRINNEQFF,TGCGCCAGCAGCCAAGATCGGCGGATTAACAATGAGCAGTTCTTC
-,TRBV7-2,-,TRBJ2-3,CASSADRASTDTQYF,TGTGCCAGCAGCGCCGACAGAGCTAGCACAGATACGCAGTATTTT
-,TRBV7-9,-,TRBJ1-5,CASSFQGKNQPQHF,TGTGCCAGCAGCTTTCAGGGTAAGAATCAGCCCCAGCATTTT
-,TRBV5-1,-,TRBJ1-2,CASSPDPDRGGYTF,TGCGCCAGCAGCCCGGACCCGGACAGAGGGGGCTACACCTTC
TRBD2,TRBV10-1,-,TRBJ2-5,CANERGSSKETQYF,TGCGCCAACGAGCGGGGCTCTTCCAAAGAGACCCAGTACTTC
-,TRBV30,once,TRBJ1-2,CAWSLGINYGYTF,TGTGCCTGGAGTCTCGGGATAAACTATGGCTACACCTTC
-,TRBV21-1,-,TRBJ1-5,CASIIFNQPQHF,TGTGCCAGCATTATTTTCAATCAGCCCCAGCATTTT
-,TRBV19,-,TRBJ1-5,CASSSGPDRPNQPQHF,TGTGCCAGTAGTTCAGGTCCGGACAGACCCAATCAGCCCCAGCATTTT
TRBD1,TRBV28,-,TRBJ1-2,CASSPTGVGGYTF,TGTGCCAGCAGTCCCACAGGGGTAGGCGGCTACACCTTC
TRBD2,TRBV7-2,-,TRBJ2-5,CASSSSPSGQQETQYF,TGTGCCAGCAGCTCCAGCCCTAGCGGCCAACAAGAGACCCAGTACTTC
TRBD1,TRBV7-9,few,TRBJ1-4,CASSRGQGREKLFF,TGTGCCAGCAGCCGAGGACAGGGTAGGGAAAAACTGTTTTTT
-,TRBV6-2/TRBV6-3,few,TRBJ2-5,CASSYSPREEGGRETQYF,TGTGCCAGCAGTTACTCGCCCAGGGAGGAAGGTGGACGGGAGACCCAGTACTTC
-,TRBV28,-,TRBJ2-3,CASSFQQTDTQYF,TGTGCCAGCAGTTTTCAACAAACAGATACGCAGTATTTT
-,TRBV6-2/TRBV6-3,-,TRBJ1-2,CASSYGQTNNYGYTF,TGTGCCAGCAGTTACGGACAAACTAATAACTATGGCTACACCTTC
-,TRBV29-1,-,TRBJ2-1,CSVVRPGTFLNEQFF,TGCAGCGTTGTGCGCCCCGGGACATTCCTGAATGAGCAGTTCTTC
TRBD2,TRBV30,-,TRBJ2-1,CAWGLAGSYNEQFF,TGTGCCTGGGGACTAGCGGGGTCCTACAATGAGCAGTTCTTC
-,TRBV9,-,TRBJ1-4,CASSAGNRVANEKLFF,TGTGCCAGCAGCGCCGGTAACAGGGTGGCTAATGAAAAACTGTTTTTT
-,TRBV9,-,TRBJ2-7,CASSPREGHSYEQYF,TGTGCCAGCAGCCCCCGGGAAGGGCACTCCTACGAGCAGTACTTC
-,TRBV11-2,-,TRBJ1-1,CASTPPGMNTEAFF,TGTGCCAGCACCCCCCCCGGGATGAACACTGAAGCTTTCTTT
-,TRBV28,-,TRBJ1-2,CASSLGSEYYGYTF,TGTGCCAGCAGTTTGGGCAGTGAGTACTATGGCTACACCTTC
TRBD2,TRBV6-5,once,TRBJ2-1,CASSKSGIEQFF,TGTGCCAGCAGCAAGAGCGGGATTGAGCAGTTCTTC
-,TRBV21-1,-,TRBJ2-7,CASSRDSRAYEQYF,TGTGCCAGCAGCAGGGACAGCCGAGCCTACGAGCAGTACTTC
TRBD1,TRBV11-2,-,TRBJ1-1,CASSRGQGERVAFF,TGTGCCAGCAGCCGGGGACAGGGGGAAAGGGTAGCTTTCTTT
-,TRBV11-3,-,TRBJ1-3,CASSLGIGNTIYF,TGTGCCAGCAGCTTAGGTATTGGAAACACCATATATTTT
-,TRBV29-1,once,TRBJ1-1,CSAHQRGQTNTEAFF,TGCAGCGCCCACCAAAGGGGACAAACGAACACTGAAGCTTTCTTT
-,TRBV18,-,TRBJ1-1,CASSPDRKNTEAFF,TGTGCCAGCTCACCCGACAGAAAAAACACTGAAGCTTTCTTT
-,TRBV5-6,-,TRBJ2-7,CASSVIGRAPYEQYF,TGTGCCAGCAGCGTGATCGGCAGGGCCCCTTACGAGCAGTACTTC
TRBD1,TRBV11-3,-,TRBJ2-4,CASSRGQGAGNIQYF,TGTGCCAGCAGCCGAGGACAGGGGGCCGGAAACATTCAGTACTTC
-,TRBV28,-,TRBJ1-3,CASIRGGTGNTIYF,TGTGCCAGCATCCGGGGGGGGACTGGAAACACCATATATTTT
-,TRBV6-5,-,TRBJ1-2,CASSYGARGSYGYTF,TGTGCCAGCAGTTACGGGGCCAGGGGAAGCTATGGCTACACCTTC
-,TRBV23-1,-,TRBJ2-7,CATAAGPPVEQYF,TGCGCCACCGCTGCGGGGCCCCCGGTCGAGCAGTACTTC
TRBD1,TRBV11-3,once,TRBJ1-1,CASSPRTGTEAFF,TGTGCCAGCAGCCCACGGACAGGCACTGAAGCTTTCTTT
TRBD1,TRBV6-2/TRBV6-3,-,TRBJ2-6,CASSYLLTGLTGANVLTF,TGTGCCAGCAGTTATTTATTGACAGGGCTAACTGGGGCCAACGTCCTGACTTTC
-,TRBV6-2/TRBV6-3,-,TRBJ1-2,CASSYQGSIYGYTF,TGTGCCAGCAGTTACCAGGGGTCGATCTATGGCTACACCTTC
TRBD2,TRBV6-5,-,TRBJ2-3,CASSYSGRTSTDTQYF,TGTGCCAGCAGTTATAGCGGGAGGACTAGCACAGATACGCAGTATTTT
TRBD1,TRBV19,-,TRBJ1-3,CATEKTGDGNTIYF,TGTGCCACCGAAAAGACAGGGGATGGAAACACCATATATTTT
-,TRBV7-9,-,TRBJ1-2,CASSSDRLYGYTF,TGTGCCAGCAGCTCCGACAGACTCTATGGCTACACCTTC
TRBD1,TRBV29-1,-,TRBJ1-5,CSVGQGNNQPQHF,TGCAGCGTCGGACAGGGGAACAATCAGCCCCAGCATTTT
TRBD1,TRBV5-1,-,TRBJ1-1,CASSFGQGAIWAKEAFF,TGCGCCAGCAGCTTTGGACAGGGGGCGATCTGGGCTAAAGAAGCTTTCTTT
-,TRBV4-3,-,TRBJ1-1,CASSQAPGMNTEAFF,TGCGCCAGCAGCCAAGCCCCAGGGATGAACACTGAAGCTTTCTTT
TRBD1,TRBV25-1,once,TRBJ1-1,CASRISGQEGFTEAFF,TGTGCCAGCAGGATATCGGGACAGGAGGGGTTCACTGAAGCTTTCTTT
TRBD1,TRBV5-1,-,TRBJ2-3,CASSHGQGKDTQYF,TGCGCCAGCAGCCACGGACAGGGGAAAGATACGCAGTATTTT
TRBD1,TRBV6-2/TRBV6-3,-,TRBJ1-2,CASSYAQGATGYGYTF,TGTGCCAGCAGTTACGCCCAGGGGGCAACAGGATATGGCTACACCTTC
-,TRBV19,once,TRBJ1-6,CASSIGNQVNSPLHF,TGTGCCAGTAGTATTGGTAATCAGGTCAATTCACCCCTCCACTTT
-,TRBV6-5,few,TRBJ2-7,CASSYDSGPQGEQYF,TGTGCCAGCAGTTACGACAGCGGACCCCAGGGGGAGCAGTACTTC
TRBD1,TRBV4-1,-,TRBJ2-5,CASSQDKGAAMGETQYF,TGCGCCAGCAGCCAAGATAAGGGGGCAGCAATGGGGGAGACCCAGTACTTC
TRBD1,TRBV29-1,-,TRBJ1-2,CSVGQDYGYTF,TGCAGCGTAGGACAGGACTATGGCTACACCTTC
-,TRBV11-1,-,TRBJ1-2,CASSSSHGYTF,TGTGCCAGCAGCTCTTCTCATGGCTACACCTTC
TRBD2,TRBV7-9,-,TRBJ2-5,CASSLAGLAGETQYF,TGTGCCAGCAGTTTGGCGGGACTAGCAGGGGAGACCCAGTACTTC
-,TRBV4-1,-,TRBJ2-5,CASSQVGLGGGLRETQYF,TGCGCCAGCAGCCAGGTGGGCCTAGGCGGGGGCCTGAGAGAGACCCAGTACTTC
-,TRBV18,-,TRBJ2-1,CASSTPGDEQFF,TGTGCCAGCTCAACGCCGGGGGATGAGCAGTTCTTC
-,TRBV20-1,-,TRBJ2-7,CSARDGRRENF,TGCAGTGCTAGAGATGGGCGGCGGGAAAACTTC
TRBD2,TRBV6-4,once,TRBJ2-5,CASSRTSGGAETQYF,TGTGCCAGCAGCCGGACTAGCGGGGGGGCAGAGACCCAGTACTTC
TRBD1,TRBV19,-,TRBJ1-1,CASTLGDRYTEAFF,TGTGCCAGTACCCTTGGGGACAGATACACTGAAGCTTTCTTT
TRBD1,TRBV4-1,-,TRBJ1-6,CASSHGTGGNSPLHF,TGCGCCAGCAGCCATGGGACAGGGGGAAATTCACCCCTCCACTTT
-,TRBV19,-,TRBJ1-3,CASSSQGAGSGNTIYF,TGTGCCAGTAGTTCACAGGGAGCCGGGTCTGGAAACACCATATATTTT